This T cell receptor beta chain emerged from a study of blood T cells in healthy people across ages. The study's findings and limits: Roughly linear age-related decline in beta diversity appeared, significant by age approximately 40.

About this clonotype: Its antigen is unidentified.

Through a sample-barcoded 5' primer and a J-beta primer mix, a second PCR was run for roughly 7 to 12 cycles. TCRdb analysed the 5' RACE reads with MiXCR anew, one entry per CDR3 protein. This sample yields some 1 million distinct CDR3 sequences, of which more than 40% are seen a single time; about 19% belongs to the top ten. This receptor was identified in a woman aged 55-70 years in good health. The sample comprised blood.

The CDR3: CSVEIRPGTDTQYF. As DNA, the CDR3 is TGCAGCGTTGAGATACGCCCCGGGACAGATACGCAGTATTTT. The chain is built from TRBV29-1 and TRBJ2-3; D gene uncertain. V was trimmed by 3 bases and J by 3 bases, leaving 13 bases between them. CDR3 length equals 14 residues. Looked up from germline, CDR1 is SQVTM and CDR2 is ANQGSEA.